These T cell receptor beta chains were read from a single sample in a study of T cells in Graves' hyperthyroidism and ophthalmopathy. TCRdb recomputed calls from the multiplex PCR reads with MiXCR, one row per CDR3 protein. The repertoire holds a few hundred thousand distinct CDR3 sequences, with approximately 14% as singletons. Sequenced sample: blood. These receptors were taken from a woman between 40 and 50 years old with Graves' hyperthyroidism. Each CDR3 is given with its conserved first and last residue. A D gene is named only where the DNA matches it firmly. Clone size is given for some rows only: seen once, a few or many times, or a class if the clone is expanded.

clone size	D gene	V gene	J gene	CDR3 DNA	CDR3 protein
.	.	TRBV9	TRBJ1-3	TGTGCCAGCAGCCAAGGACTTATCCTCTCTGGAAACACCATATATTTT	CASSQGLILSGNTIYF
.	TRBD2	TRBV7-8	TRBJ2-2	TGTGCCAGCAGCAAGGGGAGACTAGCGGGAGCGCACACCGGGGAGCTGTTTTTT	CASSKGRLAGAHTGELFF
many	.	TRBV20-1	TRBJ2-3	TGCAGTGCTAGAGACTTCCAGGGGTCCGCAGATACGCAGTATTTT	CSARDFQGSADTQYF
few	.	TRBV3-1	TRBJ1-3	TGTGCCAGCAGCCAAGCGGAAGGGGGCTCTGGAAACACCATATATTTT	CASSQAEGGSGNTIYF
few	TRBD2	TRBV27	TRBJ2-7	TGTGCCAGCAGGATCAGGGCGGGGGACCGCTATTTCTACGAGCAGTACTTC	CASRIRAGDRYFYEQYF
.	.	TRBV7-2	TRBJ1-1	TGTGCCAGCAGCCCTAACTTAATCAAGGGAGCTTTCTTT	CASSPNLIKGAFF
few	.	TRBV7-6	TRBJ2-7	TGTGCCAGCAGCATTGACAGGTCTGGCTACGAGCAGTACTTC	CASSIDRSGYEQYF
many	TRBD1	TRBV2	TRBJ2-7	TGTGCCAGCATCTGGGGACAGGGAGGATACGAGCAGTACTTC	CASIWGQGGYEQYF
many	TRBD2	TRBV28	TRBJ2-3	TGTGCCAGCAGTTTCATCCTCCTAGCGGGAGGGGAGTATTTT	CASSFILLAGGEYF
few	TRBD2	TRBV28	TRBJ2-5	TGTGCCAGCAGTCGGGGGACTAGCTTGACCCAGTACTTC	CASSRGTSLTQYF
many	.	TRBV7-8	TRBJ2-3	TGTGCCAGCAGCTGGAATTCACTAGGACCAGATACGCAGTATTTT	CASSWNSLGPDTQYF